These 7 T cell receptor beta chains were sequenced from one sample in a study of cytomegalovirus exposure and HLA in healthy donors (dated by TCRdb to 2016 to 2017). Library preparation was by the immunoSEQ multiplex PCR assay. The multiplex PCR relied on a mix of 60 forward primers for TCR Vbeta segments and 13 reverse primers for TCR Jbeta segments. The table was pulled from immuneACCESS by TCRdb, which kept in-frame rearrangements only. Such tables lose some clones; where checked, under half of the loss comes from unresolved V genes, and the rest has no known cause. Recorded for this sample are roughly 180,000 clones; 70% to 80% of them occurred a single time. The ten most abundant clones make up 1.3% of the sample. Sequences were obtained from PBMCs. Receptors originate from a man aged 25-40 years in good health and CMV-seronegative.

The chain carries TRBV28 and TRBJ1-2, with D maybe TRBD1 (6 bases). Trimming cost V 0 bases and J 6 bases, with 20 bases left between them. Germline values: CDR1 MDHEN, CDR2 SYDVKM. CDR3 length equals 17 residues. CDR3 sequence (DNA): TGTGCCAGCAGTTTATGGGCCGGGACATCTCCTCGTCATGGCTACACCTTC. This sequence encodes CASSLWAGTSPRHGYTF.

The rearrangement uses TRBV4-1 and TRBJ1-6; D is perhaps TRBD1 (6 bases). This CDR3 has 14 amino acids. Germline CDR1 and CDR2: MGHRA and YSYEKL. The V end lost 3 bases, the J end lost 7 bases, and 10 bases lay between the germline ends. Here the CDR3 reads CASSQITGNSPLHF. As DNA, the CDR3 is TGCGCCAGCAGCCAGATCACAGGGAATTCACCCCTCCACTTT.

This clone was seen only once. The rearrangement links TRBV28 to TRBJ1-1; 7 bases line up with TRBD1. The germline gives CDR1 MDHEN, CDR2 SYDVKM. V shed 5 bases and J 6 bases; nucleotides not matched to a gene: 3. This CDR3 contains 12 residues. CDR3 DNA: TGTGCCAGCAGTCTTCAGGGGGCTGAAGCTTTCTTT. Its protein product is CASSLQGAEAFF.

CDR3 protein: CASSVREDYGYTF. CDR3 bases: TGTGCCAGCAGTGTTCGAGAGGACTATGGCTACACCTTC. The chain carries TRBV2 and TRBJ1-2, with D uncertain. Germline V lookup: CDR1 SNHLY, CDR2 FYNNEI. The germline V and J ends were trimmed by 4 bases and 3 bases, with 9 bases remaining between them. The CDR3 has 13 amino acids.

This chain links TRBV28 with TRBJ2-7, with 10 bases fitting TRBD2. The CDR3 has 15 residues. Germline V gene lookup returns CDR1 MDHEN and CDR2 SYDVKM. The V gene end was trimmed by 5 bases and the J gene end by 7 bases; junction bases not matched to a gene: 11. The CDR3 reads CASSISGGRVGEQYF. The CDR3 DNA is TGTGCCAGCAGTATTAGCGGGGGGAGAGTCGGGGAGCAGTACTTC. Drawing the rest from reference TRBV28 and TRBJ2-7, the complete variable domain is DVKVTQSSRYLVKRTGEKVFLECVQDMDHENMFWYRQDPGLGLRLIYFSYDVKMKEKGDIPEGYSVSREKKERFSLILESASTNQTSMYLCASSISGGRVGEQYFGPGTRLTVT.

The DNA of the CDR3 is TGCGCCAGCAGCCACACGTATCCAGGTTATAATTCACCCCTCCACTTT. Translated: CASSHTYPGYNSPLHF. The chain uses TRBV4-3 and TRBJ1-6, with D unresolved. The V gene's germline CDR1 is LGHNA and CDR2 YSLEER. There are 16 residues in the CDR3. V dropped 3 bases and J dropped 4 bases, with 13 bases sitting between them.

This chain uses TRBV9 with TRBJ2-1, with 10 bases aligning to TRBD2. J lost 8 bases, V lost 3 bases, and 11 bases had no gene match. In germline, CDR1 is SGDLS, CDR2 YYNGEE. This CDR3 comprises 16 residues. The CDR3 sequence: CASSASSGGFPDEQFF. CDR3 DNA: TGTGCCAGCAGCGCTTCTAGCGGGGGCTTCCCGGATGAGCAGTTCTTC.